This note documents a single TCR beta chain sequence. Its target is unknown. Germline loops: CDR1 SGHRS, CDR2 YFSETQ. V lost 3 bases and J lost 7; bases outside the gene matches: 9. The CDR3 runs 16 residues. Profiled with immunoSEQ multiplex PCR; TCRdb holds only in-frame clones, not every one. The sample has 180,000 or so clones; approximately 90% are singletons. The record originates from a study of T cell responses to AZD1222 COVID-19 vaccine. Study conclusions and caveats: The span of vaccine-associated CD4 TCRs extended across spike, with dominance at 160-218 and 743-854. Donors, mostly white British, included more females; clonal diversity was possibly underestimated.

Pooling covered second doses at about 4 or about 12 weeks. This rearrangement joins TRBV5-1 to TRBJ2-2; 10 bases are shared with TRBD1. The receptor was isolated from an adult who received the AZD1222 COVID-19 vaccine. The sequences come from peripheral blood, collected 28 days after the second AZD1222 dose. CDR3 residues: CASSSERGQGHGELFF. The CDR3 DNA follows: TGCGCCAGCAGCTCCGAACGGGGACAGGGGCACGGGGAGCTGTTTTTT.